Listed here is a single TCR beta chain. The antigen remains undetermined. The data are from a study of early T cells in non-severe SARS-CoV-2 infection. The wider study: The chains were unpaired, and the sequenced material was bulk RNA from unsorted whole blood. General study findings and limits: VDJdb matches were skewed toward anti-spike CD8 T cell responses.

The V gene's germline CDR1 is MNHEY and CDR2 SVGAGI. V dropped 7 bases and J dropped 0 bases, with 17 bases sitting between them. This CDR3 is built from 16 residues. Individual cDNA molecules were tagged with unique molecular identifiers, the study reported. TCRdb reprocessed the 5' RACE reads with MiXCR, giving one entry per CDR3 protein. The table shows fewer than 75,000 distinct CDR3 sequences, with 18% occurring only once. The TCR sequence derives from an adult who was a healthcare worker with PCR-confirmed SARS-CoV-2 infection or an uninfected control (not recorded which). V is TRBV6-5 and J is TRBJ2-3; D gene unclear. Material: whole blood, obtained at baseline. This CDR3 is CASIPSKGQSTDTQYF. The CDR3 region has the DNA TGTGCCAGCATACCGTCAAAGGGCCAAAGCACAGATACGCAGTATTTT.